The rows below give T cell receptor beta chains drawn from one sample of a study of T cell clones after liver transplantation. The repertoire was sequenced with immunoSEQ multiplex PCR; TCRdb's copy has only in-frame clones and lacks some. Of 45,000 to 55,000 clones in the sample, about four fifths are singletons; the top ten hold approximately 8%. The sequencing used CD4+ T cells from blood, collected before liver transplant. The receptors stem from a human donor who received a liver transplant. The CDR3 runs from the conserved cysteine through the conserved F or W. The D gene is left open where the match is weak. Some rows have no size entry. The others give once, few or many, or a class for an expanded clone.

many	TRBD1	TRBV2	TRBJ2-2	CASRLTDRDPGELFF	TGTGCCAGCAGGTTAACCGACAGGGACCCCGGGGAGCTGTTTTTT
.	.	TRBV7-2	TRBJ1-6	CASSPRGYNSPLHF	TGTGCCAGCAGCCCCCGGGGTTATAATTCACCCCTCCACTTT
.	.	TRBV11-2	TRBJ2-7	CASSLPMPEQYF	TGTGCCAGCAGCCTTCCTATGCCTGAGCAGTACTTC
many	.	TRBV6-1	TRBJ2-2	CASGSYSGELFF	TGTGCCAGCGGTTCGTACAGCGGGGAGCTGTTTTTT
.	TRBD1	TRBV5-1	TRBJ2-5	CASSNTQGVRETQYF	TGCGCCAGCAGCAACACACAGGGGGTTAGAGAGACCCAGTACTTC
few	.	TRBV7-2	TRBJ2-3	CASSLESPTQYF	TGTGCCAGCAGCTTAGAATCCCCGACGCAGTATTTT
.	.	TRBV4-3	TRBJ2-7	CASSQVIGGYEQYF	TGCGCCAGCAGCCAAGTAATAGGGGGCTACGAGCAGTACTTC
once	.	TRBV7-4	TRBJ2-7	CASSPRIPNRLGKYF	TGTGCCAGCAGCCCCAGGATACCCAACCGACTAGGCAAGTACTTC
.	TRBD1	TRBV19	TRBJ1-4	CASTQGQGKVGEKLFF	TGTGCCAGTACACAGGGACAGGGTAAAGTGGGGGAAAAACTGTTTTTT
.	.	TRBV7-2	TRBJ2-7	CASSLLSRGYSYEQYF	TGTGCCAGCAGCTTATTAAGTAGGGGGTACTCCTACGAGCAGTACTTC
.	.	TRBV6-5	TRBJ2-3	CASSYSPTDTQYF	TGTGCCAGCAGTTACTCCCCCACAGATACGCAGTATTTT
.	.	TRBV19	TRBJ2-3	CATSRGTDTQYF	TGTGCCACCTCTCGGGGCACAGATACGCAGTATTTT
once	.	TRBV5-4	TRBJ2-7	CASSLAGRAASTSYEQYF	TGTGCCAGCAGCTTGGCGGGCAGGGCCGCCAGCACCTCCTACGAGCAGTACTTC